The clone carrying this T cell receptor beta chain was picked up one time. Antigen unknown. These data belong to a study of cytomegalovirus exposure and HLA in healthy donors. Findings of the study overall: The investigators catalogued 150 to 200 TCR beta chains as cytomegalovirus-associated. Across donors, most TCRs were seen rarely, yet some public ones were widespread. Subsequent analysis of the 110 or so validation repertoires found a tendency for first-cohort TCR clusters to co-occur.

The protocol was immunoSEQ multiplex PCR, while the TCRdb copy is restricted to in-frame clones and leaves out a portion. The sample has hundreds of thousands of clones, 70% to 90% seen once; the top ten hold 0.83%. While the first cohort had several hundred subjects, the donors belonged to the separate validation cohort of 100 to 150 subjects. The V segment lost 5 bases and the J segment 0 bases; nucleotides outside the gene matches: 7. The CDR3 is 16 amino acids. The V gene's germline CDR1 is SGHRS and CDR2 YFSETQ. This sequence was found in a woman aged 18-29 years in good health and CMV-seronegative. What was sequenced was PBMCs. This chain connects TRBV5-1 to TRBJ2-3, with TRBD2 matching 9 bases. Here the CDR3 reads CASSLAGYSSTDTQYF. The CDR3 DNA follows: TGCGCCAGCAGTCTAGCGGGATATTCTAGCACAGATACGCAGTATTTT.